Given below is one TCR beta chain in context. This sample stems from a study of molecular identifiers for immune sequencing clone quantification. Sorted cell numbers of roughly 20,000 to 1,000,000, with 10%, 30% or 50% RNA, served as input for naive CD8 libraries. The CD8+CD4-CCR7+CD45RA+ phenotype defined the sorted naive CD8 T cells. Trimming took 3 bases from V and 4 from J, leaving 13 bases between them. This CDR3 is built from 15 residues. Bulk TCR libraries were made with methods that had been previously described and with listed TCR primers. MiXCR, run by TCRdb on the PCR reads, gives a single entry per CDR3 protein. This repertoire shows about 320,000 distinct CDR3 sequences, roughly 23% found once; its top ten account for 0.81%.

Material: naive CD8+ T cells from blood, with Jurkat cell RNA spiked in. As to subset: FACS-sorted CD8+CD4-CCR7+CD45RA+ naive T cells. The rearrangement joins TRBV12-3 or TRBV12-4 to TRBJ2-1, with a tentative D call TRBD2 (6 bases). This receptor was identified in a human donor in good health. Some libraries in this study had Jurkat cell RNA spiked in. In nucleotides, the CDR3 is TGTGCCAGCAGTTTTGTGTTAGCGGATTACAATGAGCAGTTCTTC. Translating it yields CASSFVLADYNEQFF.